Listed here are 15 T cell receptor beta chains from one sample, sequenced in a study of a mutant IDH1 vaccine in newly diagnosed glioma. For these TCRs, the target antigens are not known. Noted time point: week 5, during vaccination. Each dose delivered 300 ug of mutant IDH1 20-mer peptide subcutaneously with imiquimod. Using immunoSEQ multiplex PCR, the repertoire was profiled, and TCRdb retains in-frame clones only, with some absent. This table holds 60,000 or so clones, less than 85% found once. The sequencing here drew on PBMCs, taken from a glioma patient whose treatment included an IDH1 peptide vaccine. The receptors come from a woman under 30 with glioma. Some clones in this sample may be carry-over from other donors' samples.

The genes are TRBV11-3 and TRBJ2-7, with D maybe TRBD1 (6 bases). The germline V and J ends were trimmed by 5 bases and 2 bases, with 16 bases remaining between them. Germline loops: CDR1 SGHNT, CDR2 YENEEA. The CDR3 runs 15 residues. The CDR3 protein is CASSPTPTGTYEQYF. CDR3 bases: TGTGCCAGCAGCCCGACGCCTACAGGGACCTACGAGCAGTACTTC. Based on the CDR3 plus reference TRBV11-3 and TRBJ2-7, the full variable domain is EAGVVQSPRYKIIEKKQPVAFWCNPISGHNTLYWYLQNLGQGPELLIRYENEEAVDDSQLPKDRFSAERLKGVDSTLKIQPAELGDSAVYLCASSPTPTGTYEQYFGPGTRLTVT.

The V gene is TRBV5-1, the J gene TRBJ2-7, with D unresolved. Germline V gene data show CDR1 as SGHRS and CDR2 as YFSETQ. Trimming took off 3 bases at V and 0 bases at J, with 4 bases between the two ends. This CDR3 is 12 amino acids long. Here the CDR3 reads CASSSSSYEQYF. As DNA, the CDR3 is TGCGCCAGCAGCTCCAGCTCCTACGAGCAGTACTTC.

DNA of the CDR3: TGCGCCAGCAGCCTAAACCGAAACATTCAGTACTTC. Protein sequence: CASSLNRNIQYF. V is TRBV5-1 and J is TRBJ2-4; no clear D gene. The CDR3 has 12 amino acids. V lost 4 bases and J 6 bases, leaving 8 bases between the germline ends. Germline V gene sequence: CDR1 SGHRS, CDR2 YFSETQ. The full variable domain, its missing parts supplied by reference TRBV5-1 and TRBJ2-4, is KAGVTQTPRYLIKTRGQQVTLSCSPISGHRSVSWYQQTPGQGLQFLFEYFSETQRNKGNFPGRFSGRQFSNSRSEMNVSTLELGDSALYLCASSLNRNIQYFGAGTRLSVL.

This chain joins TRBV9 and TRBJ1-2; tentative D call: TRBD1 (5 bases). Trimming took off 0 bases at V and 3 bases at J, with 6 bases between the two ends. The germline V gene encodes CDR1 SGDLS and CDR2 YYNGEE. The CDR3 length is 13 residues. The CDR3 protein is CASSVGGDYGYTF. CDR3 coding DNA: TGTGCCAGCAGCGTAGGAGGGGACTATGGCTACACCTTC.

The gene calls are TRBV5-6 and TRBJ1-1; D remains unclear. The length of the CDR3 is 13 residues. Germline V gene sequence: CDR1 SGHDT, CDR2 YYEEEE. Trimming removed 0 bases from V and 1 base from J, with 4 bases in between. For the CDR3, the DNA is TGTGCCAGCAGCTTGGGGCGGAACACTGAAGCTTTCTTT. Its protein product is CASSLGRNTEAFF.

The chain combines TRBV7-2 with TRBJ2-2; maybe TRBD2 (5 bases). CDR1 and CDR2 from the germline V gene are SGHTA and FQGNSA. V lost 3 bases and J 4 bases, leaving 9 bases between the germline ends. The CDR3 spans 14 residues. CDR3 DNA sequence: TGTGCCAGCAGCTTTAAGCGGTTCACCGGGGAGCTGTTTTTT. Translated: CASSFKRFTGELFF.

On this clone itself: A read error may account for a junction end that differs from germline. The chain links TRBV29-1 to TRBJ1-6; 10 bases align to TRBD1. CDR1 and CDR2 from the germline V gene are SQVTM and ANQGSEA. The CDR3 is 14 amino acids. CDR3 in DNA: TGCAGCGTAACGACAGGGGGCTATGATTCACCCCTCCACTTT. This gives the protein CSVTTGGYDSPLHF.

The chain recombines TRBV7-6 with TRBJ1-4; TRBD1 agrees at 9 bases. V shed 1 base, J shed 7 bases, and the junction held 1 base outside the gene matches. The germline gives CDR1 SGHVS, CDR2 FNYEAQ. There are 14 residues in the CDR3. The CDR3 region has the DNA TGTGCCAGCAGCTTAGACAGGGGGCGTGAAAAACTGTTTTTT. Amino acid sequence: CASSLDRGREKLFF.

This chain connects TRBV4-2 to TRBJ2-7; a possible D gene is TRBD1 (6 bases). The germline CDR1 and CDR2 sequences are LGHNA and YNFKEQ. Trimming took off 1 base at V and 11 bases at J, with 15 bases between the two ends. The length of the CDR3 is 13 residues. CDR3 in amino acids: CASSQVNREREYF. Here the CDR3 DNA reads TGTGCCAGCAGCCAAGTTAACAGGGAAAGGGAGTACTTC.

This chain connects TRBV5-4 to TRBJ2-7; TRBD1 aligns across 9 bases. V shed 3 bases and J 2 bases; nucleotides not matched to a gene: 6. The germline gives CDR1 SGHNT, CDR2 YYREEE (reference sequence). The CDR3 totals 15 residues. CDR3 protein: CASSSGTGLPYEQYF. The CDR3 coding sequence is TGTGCCAGCAGCTCCGGGACAGGGTTACCCTACGAGCAGTACTTC.

The genes are TRBV7-6 and TRBJ1-1; 9 bases align to TRBD1. The CDR3 length is 14 residues. The trim removed 5 bases at V and 7 bases at J, leaving 8 bases unmatched. Germline loops: CDR1 SGHVS, CDR2 FNYEAQ. DNA of the CDR3: TGTGCCAGCAGCCTTGGGCGGGACAGGGATGAAGCTTTCTTT. Protein sequence: CASSLGRDRDEAFF.

The chain employs TRBV18 and TRBJ1-4; TRBD1 agrees at 11 bases. V shed 3 bases, J shed 3 bases, and the junction held 6 bases outside the gene matches. The germline V gene encodes CDR1 KGHSH and CDR2 LQKENI. The CDR3 totals 17 residues. CDR3 nucleotides: TGTGCCAGCTCACCTTGGACAGGGGGCGTCTCTAATGAAAAACTGTTTTTT. Protein: CASSPWTGGVSNEKLFF.

The chain employs TRBV19 and TRBJ1-2, with D perhaps matching TRBD1 (6 bases). V lost 7 bases to trimming and J lost 4 bases, with 22 bases between them. The CDR3 spans 16 residues. The germline CDR1 and CDR2 sequences are LNHDA and SQIVND (reference sequence). This chain's CDR3 is CASTQVGGRGLYGYTF. In DNA form, the CDR3 reads TGTGCCAGTACCCAAGTAGGGGGACGGGGGCTCTATGGCTACACCTTC.

This clone was seen a single time. V usage is TRBV5-1 and J usage is TRBJ2-1; no definite D call. The CDR3 length is 13 residues. V lost 4 bases and J 7 bases, leaving 12 bases between the germline ends. CDR1 and CDR2 (germline): SGHRS, YFSETQ. The DNA for the CDR3 is TGCGCCAGCAGCATCGGGCTTGAGAATGAGCAGTTCTTC. This codes for CASSIGLENEQFF.

The chain employs TRBV13 and TRBJ2-3; no definite D call. CDR1 and CDR2 from the germline V gene are PRHDT and FYEKMQ (reference sequence). V was trimmed by 1 base and J by 2 bases, leaving 4 bases between them. This CDR3 comprises 13 residues. In DNA, the CDR3 is TGTGCCAGCAGCTTAGCTCCCACAGATACGCAGTATTTT. Its translation is CASSLAPTDTQYF.